This TCR beta chain is from a study of blood T cell repertoires in COVID-19. Only in-frame clones appear in the TCRdb table, and some are missing; sequencing was by immunoSEQ multiplex PCR. The table has a few hundred thousand clones, 70% to 85% seen once. Enrolled during active infection, Seattle patients were then followed longitudinally. V shed 4 bases and J 0 bases; nucleotides not matched to a gene: 5. Germline-derived CDR1 and CDR2 are SGHNT and YENEEA. This CDR3 has 17 amino acids. Sample: peripheral blood. This rearrangement joins TRBV11-3 to TRBJ2-2; 10 nucleotides line up with TRBD1. The sequence was collected from a human donor with COVID-19, enrolled during active disease. The donor label of this sample is uncertain. The chain's CDR3 is CASSSGQGRANTGELFF. CDR3 coding DNA: TGTGCCAGCAGCTCGGGACAGGGGAGGGCGAACACCGGGGAGCTGTTTTTT.